The 17 T cell receptor beta chains in this list originate from one sample, sequenced in a study of read filtering for tumor transcriptome and immune sequencing. The library was built from roughly 400 ng RNA with molecular barcoded adaptors for alpha/delta and beta/gamma chains. One entry per CDR3 protein results from TCRdb running MiXCR on the reads. The sample lists 100,000 to 150,000 distinct CDR3 sequences; about 13% were seen once. Sequencing was carried out using a population of CD138-negative cells sorted from bone marrow. The origin of the receptors is a donor at least 40 years old with multiple myeloma.

This clonotype was observed many times. The V gene is TRBV20-1, the J gene TRBJ2-7; D call uncertain. Trimming took 0 bases from V and 0 from J, leaving 12 bases between them. CDR3 length equals 15 residues. Germline CDR1 is DFQATT and CDR2 is SNEGSKA (reference sequence). This CDR3 is CSARDWAASSYEQYF. CDR3 DNA: TGCAGTGCTAGAGATTGGGCAGCCAGCTCCTACGAGCAGTACTTC.

Turning to this clonotype: This is likely a read error, given that the CDR3 carries no conserved phenylalanine or tryptophan at its end. No DNA is shown, since the ends of the CDR3 on it are uncertain; the CDR3 is the one TCRdb lists. The CDR3 spells CASSHPGQPPEI. This sequence joins TRBV7-9 and TRBJ1-1; the table's D gene call, TRBD1, was not cross checked with the DNA. The CDR3 length equals 12 residues, ends included. Looked up from germline, CDR1 is SEHNR and CDR2 is FQNEAQ (reference sequence).

This clonotype was detected a few times. J is TRBJ1-2 and V is TRBV5-8, with TRBD1 matching 9 bases. Germline CDR1 SGHTS, CDR2 YDEGEE. Unmatched junction bases numbered 8, after V lost 4 bases and J lost 4 bases. This CDR3 has 15 residues. The DNA of the CDR3 is TGTGCCAGCAGCAACGACAGGGGGGACGGCTATGGCTACACCTTC. It translates to CASSNDRGDGYGYTF.

This clonotype showed up many times. V is TRBV5-6 and J is TRBJ2-5, with no clear D. Germline lookup yields CDR1 SGHDT and CDR2 YYEEEE. Trimming cost V 3 bases and J 5 bases, with 8 bases left between them. This CDR3 is built from 12 residues. The CDR3 DNA is TGTGCCAGCAGCTCCGACGAGGAGACCCAGTACTTC. It codes for CASSSDEETQYF.

Many counts were recorded for this clonotype. The rearrangement uses TRBV7-9 and TRBJ2-5; 9 nucleotides agree with TRBD1. Trimming at V came to 7 bases and at J to 4 bases, leaving 10 bases not matched to a gene. CDR1 and CDR2 (germline): SEHNR, FQNEAQ (reference sequence). The CDR3 has 15 residues. For the CDR3, the DNA is TGTGCCAGCATCCCGGACAGGGGACGGGGAGAGACCCAGTACTTC. This sequence encodes CASIPDRGRGETQYF.

This clonotype was recorded at least ten times. The gene calls are TRBV29-1 and TRBJ2-5, with a weak D call TRBD1 (6 bases). This CDR3 is 11 amino acids long. V was shortened by 5 bases and J by 5 bases, with 9 bases between the two germline ends. Germline V CDR1 and CDR2: SQVTM, ANQGSEA. CDR3 in amino acids: CSVNRVETQYF. The DNA of the CDR3 is TGCAGCGTTAACAGGGTGGAGACCCAGTACTTC.

A note on this clonotype: Possible read error: a much larger clone is one base away. The CDR3 DNA follows: TGCGCCAGCAGCCAAGATTTATGGGAAGCTGGGGCCGACGTCCTGACTTTC. Residues: CASSQDLWEAGADVLTF. The chain carries TRBV4-3 and TRBJ2-6, with D possibly being TRBD1 (5 bases). The CDR3 is 17 amino acids. Looked up from germline, CDR1 is LGHNA and CDR2 is YSLEER.

This clonotype was observed many times. The rearrangement links TRBV5-4 to TRBJ2-7; 10 bases are a match to TRBD2. V dropped 4 bases and J dropped 6; count of bases not matched to a gene: 4. CDR1 SGHNT and CDR2 YYREEE come from the germline V gene (reference sequence). The CDR3 consists of 13 residues. CDR3 bases: TGTGCCAGCAGCGCTAGCGGGAGTGGCGAGCAGTACTTC. Amino acid sequence: CASSASGSGEQYF.

The sample holds many counts of this clonotype. V gene TRBV11-2 combines with J gene TRBJ2-1; 7 nucleotides align to TRBD2. The CDR3 is made up of 22 amino acids. The V segment lost 0 bases and the J segment 0 bases; nucleotides outside the gene matches: 20. CDR1 and CDR2 from the germline V gene are SGHAT and FQNNGV. CDR3 nucleotides: TGTGCCAGCAGCTTAGATGCCCGCGAGACTAGCCTTTCCATAGGCTCCTACAATGAGCAGTTCTTC. Encoded protein: CASSLDARETSLSIGSYNEQFF.

This clonotype was found many times. The chain has TRBV27 and TRBJ2-3, with TRBD2 identical over 7 bases. Germline V CDR1 and CDR2: MNHEY, SMNVEV (reference sequence). Losses at the gene ends were 2 bases for V and 0 bases for J; bases not matched to a gene: 2. The length of the CDR3 is 15 residues. CDR3 sequence (DNA): TGTGCCAGCAGTTTAGGGACTACTAGCACAGATACGCAGTATTTT. Translation gives CASSLGTTSTDTQYF.

This clonotype appeared many times. The chain joins TRBV2 to TRBJ1-1, with a tentative D call TRBD1 (5 bases). Trimming took off 7 bases at V and 5 bases at J, with 11 bases between the two ends. The CDR3 consists of 12 residues. Germline values: CDR1 SNHLY, CDR2 FYNNEI. In nucleotides, the CDR3 is TGTGCCAGCAACCAGGGTGGGACTGAAGCTTTCTTT. Protein sequence: CASNQGGTEAFF.

This clonotype has ten or more counts. One end of the junction is discordant with germline, which a read error may explain. This sequence joins TRBV5-1 and TRBJ2-1; TRBD2 might be the D (6 bases). Germline V gene data show CDR1 as SGHRS and CDR2 as YFSETQ. The CDR3 runs to 15 residues. CDR3 in amino acids: CASSSGLPSYNEQFF. DNA of the CDR3: TGTGCCAGCAGCTCGGGACTTCCCTCCTACAATGAGCAGTTCTTC.

This clonotype was counted ten times or more. The rearrangement uses TRBV29-1 and TRBJ1-4, with D perhaps matching TRBD1 (5 bases). V was cut by 6 bases and J by 6 bases, with 14 bases left in between. The CDR3 is 13 residues long. Germline CDR1 is SQVTM and CDR2 is ANQGSEA. CDR3 in DNA: TGCAGCGTGTCGGGAGGGGCATATGAAAAACTGTTTTTT. Translation gives CSVSGGAYEKLFF.

Ten or more counts support this clonotype. This chain joins TRBV7-9 and TRBJ2-1; the D is unclear. This CDR3 comprises 14 residues. The germline V gene has CDR1 SEHNR and CDR2 FQNEAQ (reference sequence). The V gene lost 3 bases and the J gene lost 6 bases, with 12 bases spanning the gap. For the CDR3, the DNA is TGTGCCAGCAGCTTCCCTCGTAGGAGCAATGAGCAGTTCTTC. It codes for CASSFPRRSNEQFF.

This clonotype was picked up many times. The chain couples TRBV7-2 to TRBJ2-5; D is unclear. The CDR3 consists of 13 residues. Germline values: CDR1 SGHTA, CDR2 FQGNSA. Trimming took 5 bases from V and 3 from J, leaving 10 bases between them. The CDR3 reads CASSLGTKETQYF. For the CDR3, the DNA is TGTGCCAGCAGCCTGGGAACAAAAGAGACCCAGTACTTC.

This clonotype was observed at least ten times. The chain couples TRBV7-9 to TRBJ2-7; possible D gene TRBD1, 6 bases. The germline V gene encodes CDR1 SEHNR and CDR2 FQNEAQ (reference sequence). V gave up 6 bases and J gave up 7 bases, with 16 bases separating them. This CDR3 is built from 13 residues. The CDR3 reads CASSYGGLREQYF. In DNA, the CDR3 is TGTGCCAGCAGTTATGGGGGCCTACGAGAGCAGTACTTC.

This clonotype appeared many times. J is TRBJ2-1 and V is TRBV7-8, with D unresolved. CDR1 SGHVS and CDR2 FQNEAQ come from the germline V gene. The CDR3 contains 12 residues. Trimming removed 5 bases from V and 7 bases from J, with 9 bases in between. This CDR3 reads CASSPRWNEQFF. For the CDR3, the DNA is TGTGCCAGCAGCCCGAGATGGAATGAGCAGTTCTTC.